Below, one TCR beta chain is given with its context. Its cognate antigen is unknown. This specimen comes from a study of cytomegalovirus exposure and HLA in healthy donors. On the study more broadly: In a previous analysis, 120 million or so unique TCR beta sequences were found from some 200 million T cells. Broader study findings: Several of the most significant clusters appeared linked to common viral pathogens, based on a later analysis. CMV serostatus was the sole immune exposure data available. An analysis was carried out later, and it reportedly showed fewer N-insertions in an Asian-associated ancestry cluster than the approximately 610-donor mean.

Primers for the PCR totalled 60 Vbeta and 13 Jbeta. Sequencing used immunoSEQ multiplex PCR; TCRdb keeps in-frame clones, though not all of them. Of around 150,000 clones listed, 76% are singletons. CDR3 length equals 13 residues. Germline CDR1 is SGDLS and CDR2 is YYNGEE. V was clipped by 3 bases and J by 4 bases; unmatched bases: 3. The rearrangement uses TRBV9 and TRBJ1-1, with 7 bases identical to TRBD1. The receptor's source is a middle-aged woman in good health and CMV-seronegative. The specimen sequenced was PBMCs. The CDR3 sequence: CASSGQGITEAFF. CDR3 sequence (DNA): TGTGCCAGCAGCGGACAGGGCATCACTGAAGCTTTCTTT.